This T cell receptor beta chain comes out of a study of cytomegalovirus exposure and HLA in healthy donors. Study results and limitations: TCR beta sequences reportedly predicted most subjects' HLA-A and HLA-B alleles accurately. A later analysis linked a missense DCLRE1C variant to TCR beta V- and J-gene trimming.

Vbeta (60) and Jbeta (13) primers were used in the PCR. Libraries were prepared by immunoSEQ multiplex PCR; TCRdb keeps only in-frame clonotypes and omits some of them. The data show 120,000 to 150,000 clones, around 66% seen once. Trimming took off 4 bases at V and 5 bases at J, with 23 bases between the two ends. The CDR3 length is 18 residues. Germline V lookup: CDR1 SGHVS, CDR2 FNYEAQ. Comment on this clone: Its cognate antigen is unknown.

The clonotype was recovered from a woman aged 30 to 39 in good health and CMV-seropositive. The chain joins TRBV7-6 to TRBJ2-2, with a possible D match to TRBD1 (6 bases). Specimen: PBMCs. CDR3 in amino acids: CASSSSLNTGTTTGELFF. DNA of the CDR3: TGTGCCAGCAGCTCAAGCCTAAATACAGGGACGACGACCGGGGAGCTGTTTTTT.